This TCR beta chain was sequenced for a study of blood T cell repertoires in COVID-19. The table came from immunoSEQ multiplex PCR; TCRdb's copy has only in-frame clones and leaves some out. The sample lists a few hundred thousand clones, approximately 90% occurring once. This clone occurred a few times. V was trimmed by 3 bases and J by 6 bases, leaving 5 bases between them. The CDR3 covers 11 residues. Germline CDR1 and CDR2: MDHEN and SYDVKM. The V and J genes are TRBV28 and TRBJ1-1; unclear D gene. Sequencing input: PBMCs or T cells enriched from blood (not recorded which). The origin of this receptor is a man aged 18 to 35 who had recovered from COVID-19. In nucleotides, the CDR3 is TGTGCCAGCAGTTTGGCAGCTGAAGCTTTCTTT. This encodes CASSLAAEAFF.